This entry lists 6 T cell receptor beta chains sequenced from one sample in a study of cytomegalovirus exposure and HLA in healthy donors. Measured with immunoSEQ multiplex PCR; TCRdb has only the in-frame clones, and not every one. This table holds around 150,000 clones, around 90% found once. Sequencing was done on a sample of PBMCs. These TCRs come from a woman under 30 in good health and CMV-seropositive.

Here the CDR3 reads CASTSTWGGRTDTQYF. The CDR3 DNA reads TGTGCCAGCACCTCGACTTGGGGGGGGCGTACAGATACGCAGTATTTT. The chain recombines TRBV27 with TRBJ2-3, with D possibly TRBD2 on 7 matching bases. V lost 7 bases and J 3 bases, leaving 20 bases between the germline ends. Germline V gene data show CDR1 as MNHEY and CDR2 as SMNVEV (reference sequence). There are 16 residues in the CDR3.

The chain carries TRBV6-1 and TRBJ2-7; D unclear. The CDR3 sequence is 12 residues long. Germline CDR1 and CDR2: MNHNS and SASEGT. With 5 bases removed from V and 4 bases from J, the gap between germline ends came to 9 bases. The CDR3 region has the DNA TGTGCCAGCAGTCACCTCAGATACGAGCAGTACTTC. As protein: CASSHLRYEQYF.

The rearrangement uses TRBV18 and TRBJ2-7, with D perhaps matching TRBD1 (6 bases). CDR1 and CDR2 from the germline V gene are KGHSH and LQKENI. Trimming cost V 5 bases and J 3 bases, with 11 bases left between them. The CDR3 contains 13 residues. The CDR3 is CASSYRQDYEQYF. The CDR3 nucleotides read TGTGCCAGCTCATATCGACAGGACTACGAGCAGTACTTC.

The genes are TRBV19 and TRBJ2-2, with D uncertain. Germline loops: CDR1 LNHDA, CDR2 SQIVND (reference sequence). CDR3 length: 12 amino acids. The germline V and J ends were trimmed by 5 bases and 7 bases, with 8 bases remaining between them. CDR3 sequence: CASSSNYGELFF. In DNA form, the CDR3 reads TGTGCCAGTAGTTCAAACTACGGGGAGCTGTTTTTT.

This chain connects TRBV7-9 to TRBJ2-3, with TRBD2 matching 8 bases. Germline CDR1 reads SEHNR; CDR2 reads FQNEAQ (reference sequence). V lost 4 bases, J lost 1 base, and 4 bases stayed unmatched. The CDR3 runs 15 residues. Here the CDR3 DNA reads TGTGCCAGCAGCTCGGGACTAGTCGGCACAGATACGCAGTATTTT. Protein product: CASSSGLVGTDTQYF.

This chain uses TRBV6-4 with TRBJ2-2; 7 bases line up with TRBD1. The germline V gene encodes CDR1 MRHNA and CDR2 SNTAGT. Trimming removed 2 bases from V and 1 base from J; junction bases left unmatched: 1. CDR3 length: 15 residues. The CDR3 loop is CASSDTGVNTGELFF. CDR3 DNA: TGTGCCAGCAGTGACACAGGGGTGAACACCGGGGAGCTGTTTTTT.